The rows below give T cell receptor beta chains drawn from one sample of a study of T cells in Graves' hyperthyroidism and ophthalmopathy. Each CDR3 protein is one row after TCRdb ran MiXCR on the multiplex PCR reads. The data show hundreds of thousands of distinct CDR3 sequences, about 15% seen once. Sequenced sample: blood. Every receptor here comes from a woman between 18 and 29 years old with Graves' hyperthyroidism. Both conserved end residues are part of each CDR3. Fields, in order: clone size, D gene, V gene, J gene, CDR3 DNA, CDR3 protein. The D gene is left open where the match is weak. The size field is filled for only some rows; it gives once, few, many or a size class.

many	TRBD2	TRBV6-1	TRBJ2-7	TGTGCCAGCATCCACCTGGGGGGGAGGGCCTACGAGCAGTACTTC	CASIHLGGRAYEQYF
few	-	TRBV19	TRBJ2-4	TGTGCCACCCGAAGGGGCCAAAACATTCAGTACTTC	CATRRGQNIQYF
-	-	TRBV7-2	TRBJ2-7	TGTGCCAGCAGCTTCGGACAGACGGGACACTACGAGCAGTACTTC	CASSFGQTGHYEQYF
few	TRBD2	TRBV12-3/TRBV12-4	TRBJ2-1	TGTGCCAGCAGCCGCAGCTTTGGCGGGAGGGACAATGAGCAGTTCTTC	CASSRSFGGRDNEQFF
-	-	TRBV2	TRBJ2-1	TGTGCCAGCAGTGAACTCCGGGACGTTTCCTACAATGAGCAGTTCTTC	CASSELRDVSYNEQFF
many	TRBD1	TRBV5-1	TRBJ2-7	TGCGCCAGCAGATACAGGGGGTCGGCCGTATACGAGCAGTACTTC	CASRYRGSAVYEQYF
few	-	TRBV19	TRBJ2-1	TGTGCCAGTAGTTTGGGGGCGGGAGCTTACAATGAGCAGTTCTTC	CASSLGAGAYNEQFF
-	-	TRBV6-1	TRBJ1-2	TGTGCCAGCAGTAAAAACGGATTTTATGGCTACACCTTC	CASSKNGFYGYTF
few	-	TRBV10-3	TRBJ2-1	TGTGCCATCAGTGGAGGGAGTGAGCAGTTCTTC	CAISGGSEQFF
many	-	TRBV18	TRBJ1-5	TGTGCCAGCTCCCCAAGGCCAGGGGCCGATCAGCCCCAGCATTTT	CASSPRPGADQPQHF
many	TRBD2	TRBV7-9	TRBJ2-7	TGTGCCAGCAGCCACCTAGCGGGAGAGATGTACGAGCAGTACTTC	CASSHLAGEMYEQYF
few	-	TRBV7-6	TRBJ2-3	TGTGCCAGCAGCTTATTTCAGGCCACAGATACGCAGTATTTT	CASSLFQATDTQYF
-	-	TRBV9	TRBJ2-3	TGTGCCAGCAGCCCTCACGGTAGCGCCCTGGGAGATACGCAGTATTTT	CASSPHGSALGDTQYF
many	TRBD2	TRBV3-1	TRBJ2-1	TGTGCCAGCAGCCATACTAGCGGGGTCAGCTCCTACAATGAGCAGTTCTTC	CASSHTSGVSSYNEQFF
-	-	TRBV7-4	TRBJ2-4	TGTGCCAGCAGCCCTCCGCGTGGGGCCAAAAACATTCAGTACTTC	CASSPPRGAKNIQYF
many	TRBD1	TRBV11-2	TRBJ1-6	TGTGCCAGCAGCTTATGGGACAGGGCTAATTCACCCCTCCACTTT	CASSLWDRANSPLHF
few	-	TRBV6-2/TRBV6-3	TRBJ2-2	TGTGCCAGCAGCCCTCCCGGCCGGCTGTTTTTT	CASSPPGRLFF
-	-	TRBV15	TRBJ2-1	TGTGCCACCAGCAGAGATTACGCAGGGGTCGGCGGGACCTACGAGCAGTTCTTC	CATSRDYAGVGGTYEQFF
many	-	TRBV7-9	TRBJ2-2	TGTGCCAGCAGCTTAATGAGGGGCGCGGGCGGGGAGCTGTTTTTT	CASSLMRGAGGELFF
-	-	TRBV6-1	TRBJ1-5	TGTGCCAGCCAGCCCTTTGGGGCTCCCAATAGCAATCAGCCCCAGCATTTT	CASQPFGAPNSNQPQHF
few	-	TRBV29-1	TRBJ2-6	TGCAGCGTCAAATCTGGGGCCAACGTCCTGACTTTC	CSVKSGANVLTF
many	-	TRBV12-3/TRBV12-4	TRBJ2-1	TGTGCGGCCGGGACTCCGTCAATCAATGAGCAGTTCTTC	CAAGTPSINEQFF
few	-	TRBV16	TRBJ1-3	TGTGCCAGCAGGCCGACGGGCCACTCTGGAAACACCATATATTTT	CASRPTGHSGNTIYF
many	-	TRBV7-8	TRBJ2-7	TGTGCCAGCAGCTTAGCTCCTATTTTAGCCTACGAGCAGTACTTC	CASSLAPILAYEQYF
-	-	TRBV24-1	TRBJ2-2	TGTGCCACCAGTCCCCCGTTCCAAGGCGGACCGAACACCGGGGAGCTGTTTTTT	CATSPPFQGGPNTGELFF
many	TRBD1	TRBV9	TRBJ2-1	TGTGCCAGCAGCCTAGGCGGAGGACAGGGCTACAATGAGCAGTTCTTC	CASSLGGGQGYNEQFF
many	TRBD2	TRBV20-1	TRBJ2-1	TGCAGTGCTAGTGTAGCGGGGTGGGTCAATGAGCAGTTCTTC	CSASVAGWVNEQFF
-	-	TRBV29-1	TRBJ2-5	TGCAGCGTCGCCGCGGCAACAGAGACCCAGTACTTC	CSVAAATETQYF
-	-	TRBV14	TRBJ2-7	TGTGCCAGCAGCCAAGCGTGGGGGTCCCCGACCTACGAGCAGTACTTC	CASSQAWGSPTYEQYF
few	TRBD2	TRBV28	TRBJ2-2	TGTGCCAGCAGTTACGCGGGAGGAGATTATGCGGAGCTGTTTTTT	CASSYAGGDYAELFF
-	TRBD1	TRBV4-3	TRBJ2-7	TGCGCCAGCAGCCAAGTGGGGGGACAGGGGGCTTACGAGCAGTACTTC	CASSQVGGQGAYEQYF
-	-	TRBV15	TRBJ2-7	TGTGCCACCAGCAGAGGTCAGGAGCAGTACTTC	CATSRGQEQYF
-	TRBD2	TRBV7-2	TRBJ2-3	TGTGCCAGCAGCTTACGACTAGCGGGACTGCCAGATACGCAGTATTTT	CASSLRLAGLPDTQYF
many	-	TRBV12-3/TRBV12-4	TRBJ1-1	TGTGCCAGCAGTTTAAGAGCAGGACTAAACACTGAAGCTTTCTTT	CASSLRAGLNTEAFF
-	TRBD2	TRBV6-1	TRBJ2-3	TGTGCCAGCAGTGAGGGAGGGCCCACAGATACGCAGTATTTT	CASSEGGPTDTQYF
many	-	TRBV7-9	TRBJ1-1	TGTGCCAGCAGCTTAGCGGGAGGAACCGGGAACACTGAAGCTTTCTTT	CASSLAGGTGNTEAFF
few	TRBD2	TRBV28	TRBJ2-7	TGTGCCAGCAGTCCGGGGACTAGCGAGAGCTACGAGCAGTACTTC	CASSPGTSESYEQYF
-	TRBD2	TRBV5-5	TRBJ2-7	TGTACCAGCAGCTTGGCAGCGGGAGGTTACAATGAGCAGTACTTC	CTSSLAAGGYNEQYF
many	-	TRBV28	TRBJ2-7	TGTGCCAGCAGTCCCGGGTTAGGGCCCTACGAGCAGTACTTC	CASSPGLGPYEQYF
many	-	TRBV11-2	TRBJ2-7	TGTGCCAGCAGCTTCGGACAGTTTTACGAGCAGTACTTC	CASSFGQFYEQYF
many	-	TRBV29-1	TRBJ2-1	TGCAGCGTTACGTACTCGGCGACGAATGAGCAGTTCTTC	CSVTYSATNEQFF
-	-	TRBV6-2/TRBV6-3	TRBJ2-7	TGTGCCAGCAGCCCAAAATCAGCGGACTACGAGCAGTACTTC	CASSPKSADYEQYF
-	TRBD2	TRBV7-9	TRBJ2-1	TGTGCCAGCAGCCCCGCGGGGGGACTAGCGGGAACTGATGAGCAGTTCTTC	CASSPAGGLAGTDEQFF
-	-	TRBV2	TRBJ2-2	TGTGCCAGCGCTATTACAAGAGACACCGGGGAGCTGTTTTTT	CASAITRDTGELFF
many	-	TRBV9	TRBJ2-1	TGTGCCAGCAGCGGGACTGAATCCTACAATGAGCAGTTCTTC	CASSGTESYNEQFF
-	-	TRBV4-3	TRBJ2-1	TGCGCCAGCAGCCAAGATCTCTGGTCCTACAATGAGCAGTTCTTC	CASSQDLWSYNEQFF
many	TRBD2	TRBV7-8	TRBJ2-1	TGTGCCAGCAGCTTAGGGACTAGCAGGGCCTATAATGAGCAGTTCTTC	CASSLGTSRAYNEQFF
many	-	TRBV2	TRBJ1-2	TGTGCCAGCAGTGAAGCGGGGACGACAAACTATGGCTACACCTTC	CASSEAGTTNYGYTF
many	TRBD2	TRBV11-2	TRBJ2-5	TGTGCCAGCAGCTCCCCCGGACTAGCGGGAAAAGAGACCCAGTACTTC	CASSSPGLAGKETQYF
many	TRBD2	TRBV9	TRBJ2-5	TGTGCCAGCAGCATAGCGGGAGGTTGGGGAGAGACCCAGTACTTC	CASSIAGGWGETQYF
many	TRBD1	TRBV6-2/TRBV6-3	TRBJ1-5	TGTGCCAGCAGTCCCGGGACAGGGTATTGGAGCAATCAGCCCCAGCATTTT	CASSPGTGYWSNQPQHF
many	TRBD2	TRBV24-1	TRBJ2-3	TGTGCCACCAGTGATCGGGCGGGAGGATTTACAGATACGCAGTATTTT	CATSDRAGGFTDTQYF
many	-	TRBV20-1	TRBJ2-5	TGCAGTGCTGGTCAAGAGACCCAGTACTTC	CSAGQETQYF
-	-	TRBV3-1	TRBJ2-3	TGTGCCAGCAGCCAAGACGGACTAATCACAGATACGCAGTATTTT	CASSQDGLITDTQYF
-	-	TRBV27	TRBJ1-3	TGTGCCAGCAGTTTGCAGGGCTCTCCTGGAAACACCATATATTTT	CASSLQGSPGNTIYF
-	-	TRBV14	TRBJ2-7	TGTGCCAGCAGCCATAAGATCTACGAGCAGTACTTC	CASSHKIYEQYF